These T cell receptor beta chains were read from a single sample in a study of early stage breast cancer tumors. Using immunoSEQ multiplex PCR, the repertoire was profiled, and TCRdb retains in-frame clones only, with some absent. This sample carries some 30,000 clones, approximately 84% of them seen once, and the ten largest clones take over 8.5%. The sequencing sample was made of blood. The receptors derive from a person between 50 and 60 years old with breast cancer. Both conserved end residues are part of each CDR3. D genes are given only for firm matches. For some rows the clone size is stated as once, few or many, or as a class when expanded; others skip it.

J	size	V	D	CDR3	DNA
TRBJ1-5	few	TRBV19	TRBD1	CASSIGGGTKPQHF	TGTGCCAGTAGTATAGGAGGGGGCACAAAGCCCCAGCATTTT
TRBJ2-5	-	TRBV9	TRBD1	CASSLEGQGQETQYF	TGTGCCAGCAGCCTTGAAGGACAGGGTCAAGAGACCCAGTACTTC
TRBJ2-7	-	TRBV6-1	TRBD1	CASTSPETGGYEQYF	TGTGCCAGCACCAGCCCAGAGACAGGGGGCTACGAGCAGTACTTC
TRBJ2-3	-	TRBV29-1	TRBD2	CSVEGGADTQYF	TGCAGCGTTGAGGGGGGGGCAGATACGCAGTATTTT
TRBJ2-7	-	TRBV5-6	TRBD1	CASSLGDRASYEQYF	TGTGCCAGCAGCTTGGGTGACAGGGCGTCCTACGAGCAGTACTTC
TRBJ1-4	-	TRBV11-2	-	CASSLGGDEKLFF	TGTGCCAGCAGCTTAGGGGGGGATGAAAAACTGTTTTTT
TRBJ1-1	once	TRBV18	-	CASSPGVSTGSNTEAFF	TGTGCCAGCTCACCCGGGGTTAGCACCGGGTCGAACACTGAAGCTTTCTTT
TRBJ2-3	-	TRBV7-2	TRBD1	CASSQDRAADTQYF	TGTGCCAGCAGCCAGGACAGGGCGGCAGATACGCAGTATTTT
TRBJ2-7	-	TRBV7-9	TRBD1	CASERTGYYEQYF	TGTGCCAGCGAGAGGACAGGGTACTACGAGCAGTACTTC
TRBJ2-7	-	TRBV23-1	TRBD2	CASRLAGDRARTYEQYF	TGCGCCAGCAGACTAGCGGGAGATAGGGCCCGCACCTACGAGCAGTACTTC
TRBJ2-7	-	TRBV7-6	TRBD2	CASSKRGGFDEQYF	TGTGCCAGCAGCAAGCGGGGAGGTTTCGACGAGCAGTACTTC
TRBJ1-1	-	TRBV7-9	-	CASSTLRGRGTEAFF	TGTGCCAGCAGCACCCTCAGGGGTCGGGGCACTGAAGCTTTCTTT
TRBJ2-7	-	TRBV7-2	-	CASSFDRSSYEQYF	TGTGCCAGCAGCTTCGACAGGAGCTCCTACGAGCAGTACTTC
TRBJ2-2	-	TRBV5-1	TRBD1	CASSGRTGSDGELFF	TGCGCCAGCAGCGGCAGGACAGGGAGCGATGGGGAGCTGTTTTTT
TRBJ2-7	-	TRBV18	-	CASSPSGGSDEQYF	TGTGCCAGCTCCCCTTCCGGCGGGTCCGACGAGCAGTACTTC
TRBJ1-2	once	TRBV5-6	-	CASSFIAGYTF	TGTGCCAGCAGCTTTATTGCTGGCTACACCTTC
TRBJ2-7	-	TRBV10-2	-	CASSRTAYEQYF	TGCGCCAGCAGCCGGACAGCCTACGAGCAGTACTTC
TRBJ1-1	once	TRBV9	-	CASSVSPEGNTEAFF	TGTGCCAGCAGCGTATCCCCCGAGGGGAACACTGAAGCTTTCTTT
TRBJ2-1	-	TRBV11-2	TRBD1	CASSPRDRAYNEQFF	TGTGCCAGCAGCCCCCGGGACAGGGCCTACAATGAGCAGTTCTTC
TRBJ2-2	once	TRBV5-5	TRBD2	CASSPRNSGGSGELFF	TGTGCCAGCAGCCCTCGGAATAGCGGGGGGTCCGGGGAGCTGTTTTTT
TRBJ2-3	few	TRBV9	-	CASSEGHPDTQYF	TGTGCCAGCAGCGAGGGTCACCCAGATACGCAGTATTTT
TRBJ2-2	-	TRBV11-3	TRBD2	CASSPSAGGHSGELFF	TGTGCCAGCAGTCCCTCGGCGGGGGGGCACTCCGGGGAGCTGTTTTTT
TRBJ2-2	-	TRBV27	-	CASSFPGRTGELFF	TGTGCCAGCAGTTTTCCAGGGAGAACCGGGGAGCTGTTTTTT
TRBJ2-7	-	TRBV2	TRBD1	CASDKDRAYEQYF	TGTGCCAGCGACAAGGACAGGGCCTACGAGCAGTACTTC
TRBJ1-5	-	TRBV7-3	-	CASSLNLGQPQHF	TGTGCCAGCAGCTTAAATCTAGGTCAGCCCCAGCATTTT
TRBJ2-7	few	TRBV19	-	CASSIKQGSRNEQYF	TGTGCCAGTAGTATAAAACAGGGCTCTCGGAACGAGCAGTACTTC
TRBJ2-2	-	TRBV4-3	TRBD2	CASSQDGAGFTGELFF	TGCGCCAGCAGCCAAGATGGAGCGGGATTTACCGGGGAGCTGTTTTTT
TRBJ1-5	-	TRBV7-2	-	CASSSDGHNQPQHF	TGTGCCAGCAGCTCGGACGGACACAATCAGCCCCAGCATTTT
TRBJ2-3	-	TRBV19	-	CASRRSTSTDTQYF	TGTGCCAGTAGGCGGTCGACTAGCACAGATACGCAGTATTTT
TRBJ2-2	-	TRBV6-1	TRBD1	CASRGTGGTGELFF	TGTGCCAGCAGGGGGACAGGGGGAACCGGGGAGCTGTTTTTT
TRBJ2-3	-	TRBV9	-	CASSVLGVSTDTQYF	TGTGCCAGCAGCGTATTAGGGGTGAGCACAGATACGCAGTATTTT
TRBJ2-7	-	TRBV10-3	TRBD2	CAISESSGGFSYEQYF	TGTGCCATCAGTGAGTCAAGCGGGGGCTTCTCCTACGAGCAGTACTTC
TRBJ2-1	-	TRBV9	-	CASSQGGLTYNEQFF	TGTGCCAGCTCCCAGGGCGGGCTAACCTACAATGAGCAGTTCTTC
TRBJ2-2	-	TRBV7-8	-	CASSPTIGGTGELFF	TGTGCCAGCAGCCCGACCATTGGGGGCACCGGGGAGCTGTTTTTT
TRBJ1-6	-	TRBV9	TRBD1	CASSVTGTENSPLHF	TGTGCCAGCAGCGTAACCGGGACAGAGAATTCACCCCTCCACTTT
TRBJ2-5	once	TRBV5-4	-	CASNSWGPRETQYF	TGTGCCAGCAACTCGTGGGGCCCTAGAGAGACCCAGTACTTC
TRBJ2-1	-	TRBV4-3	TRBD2	CASSQVEAGLANYNEQFF	TGCGCCAGCAGCCAAGTAGAGGCGGGACTAGCGAATTACAATGAGCAGTTCTTC
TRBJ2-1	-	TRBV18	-	CASSPGVGDSTLLDNEQFF	TGTGCCAGCTCACCAGGGGTGGGGGACTCTACCCTCCTAGACAATGAGCAGTTCTTC
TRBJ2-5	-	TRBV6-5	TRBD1	CASSYLKQGAVTQYF	TGTGCCAGCAGTTATCTGAAACAGGGGGCGGTGACCCAGTACTTC
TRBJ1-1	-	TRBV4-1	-	CASSHDRISAAFF	TGCGCCAGCAGCCACGACAGGATCTCCGCAGCTTTCTTT
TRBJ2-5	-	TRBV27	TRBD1	CASSTGTGFQETQYF	TGTGCCAGCAGTACAGGGACAGGCTTCCAAGAGACCCAGTACTTC
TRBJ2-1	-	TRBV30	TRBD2	CAWSVLAGGPSNEQFF	TGTGCCTGGAGTGTACTAGCGGGAGGGCCCTCGAATGAGCAGTTCTTC
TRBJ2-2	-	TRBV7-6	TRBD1	CASSLGSAGGANTGELFF	TGTGCCAGCAGCTTAGGATCGGCAGGGGGCGCAAACACCGGGGAGCTGTTTTTT
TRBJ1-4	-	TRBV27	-	CASSLSGTTNEKLFF	TGTGCCAGCAGTTTATCAGGGACAACTAATGAAAAACTGTTTTTT
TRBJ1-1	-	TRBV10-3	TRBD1	CAISPSGTGGNTEAFF	TGTGCCATCAGTCCCTCCGGGACAGGGGGGAACACTGAAGCTTTCTTT
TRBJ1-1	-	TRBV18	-	CASSPGPGGEAFF	TGTGCCAGCTCACCCGGCCCGGGGGGCGAAGCTTTCTTT
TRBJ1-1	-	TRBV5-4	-	CASSFTATTEAFF	TGTGCCAGCAGCTTCACAGCGACCACTGAAGCTTTCTTT
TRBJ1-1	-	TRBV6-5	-	CASSVAVMNTEAFF	TGTGCCAGCAGTGTGGCAGTCATGAACACTGAAGCTTTCTTT
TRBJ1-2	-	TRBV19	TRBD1	CASSTGDRGGYTF	TGTGCCAGTAGTACAGGAGACAGGGGTGGCTACACCTTC
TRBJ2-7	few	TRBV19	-	CASSDGGPSYEQYF	TGTGCCAGTAGTGACGGGGGCCCTTCCTACGAGCAGTACTTC
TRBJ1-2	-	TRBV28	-	CASSLEIDGKGGYTF	TGTGCCAGCAGCTTGGAAATAGACGGAAAGGGAGGCTACACCTTC
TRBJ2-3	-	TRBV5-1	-	CASSPLGHKSVGTDTQYF	TGCGCCAGCAGCCCCCTCGGACATAAGTCCGTCGGCACAGATACGCAGTATTTT
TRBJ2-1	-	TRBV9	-	CASSAGEGVHYNEQFF	TGTGCCAGCAGCGCTGGCGAAGGGGTCCACTACAATGAGCAGTTCTTC
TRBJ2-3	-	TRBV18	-	CASTDESTDTQYF	TGTGCCAGCACAGACGAGAGCACAGATACGCAGTATTTT
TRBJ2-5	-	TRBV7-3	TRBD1	CASSSDRDQETQYF	TGTGCCAGCAGCTCCGACAGGGATCAAGAGACCCAGTACTTC
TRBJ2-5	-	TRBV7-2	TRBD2	CASSLTGGGAGETQYF	TGTGCCAGCAGCTTGACTGGCGGGGGGGCGGGAGAGACCCAGTACTTC
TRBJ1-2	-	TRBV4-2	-	CASSQFPSGAGSGGYTF	TGTGCCAGCAGCCAATTTCCCTCGGGGGCAGGGAGTGGTGGCTACACCTTC
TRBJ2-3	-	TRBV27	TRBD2	CASSPARWGGTDTQYF	TGTGCCAGCAGTCCGGCGAGGTGGGGGGGGACAGATACGCAGTATTTT
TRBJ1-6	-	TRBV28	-	CASSYRERGSPLHF	TGTGCCAGCAGTTACCGGGAAAGGGGTTCACCCCTCCACTTT